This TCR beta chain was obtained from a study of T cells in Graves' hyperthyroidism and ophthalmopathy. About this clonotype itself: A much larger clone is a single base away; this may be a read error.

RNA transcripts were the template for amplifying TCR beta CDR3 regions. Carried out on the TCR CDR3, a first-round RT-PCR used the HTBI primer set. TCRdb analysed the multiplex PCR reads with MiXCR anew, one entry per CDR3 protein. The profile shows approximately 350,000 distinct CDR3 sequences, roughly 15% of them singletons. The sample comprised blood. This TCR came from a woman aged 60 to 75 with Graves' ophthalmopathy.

The CDR3, as DNA: TGCGCCAGCAGTGAGTCAAAGGGTTACAGGGGGTATGGCTATGGCTACACCTTC. It is translated as CASSESKGYRGYGYGYTF. This chain uses TRBV10-1 with TRBJ1-2, with 8 bases matching TRBD1. CDR3 length equals 18 residues. The V gene's germline CDR1 is WNHNN and CDR2 SYGVQD (reference sequence). The V segment lost 0 bases and the J segment 4 bases; nucleotides outside the gene matches: 13.